These T cell receptor beta chains were read from a single sample in a study of T cells in localized non-small cell lung cancer. Assay: immunoSEQ multiplex PCR; the TCRdb copy retains only in-frame clones and omits some. The sample shows roughly 66,000 clones, around 90% of them seen only once. Sequenced material: peripheral blood, taken before any cancer treatment. These receptors originate from a woman aged 35 to 70 with stage I lung adenocarcinoma. Each CDR3 is given with its conserved first and last residue. D genes are given only for firm matches. Not every row has a clone size; where given, it reads once, few, many or a size class.

V gene: TRBV11-3
J gene: TRBJ2-2
D gene: -
clone size: -
CDR3 protein: CASSLLSEGRTGELFF
CDR3 DNA: TGTGCCAGCAGCTTACTGTCTGAAGGTCGTACCGGGGAGCTGTTTTTT

V gene: TRBV2
J gene: TRBJ1-5
D gene: TRBD1
clone size: -
CDR3 protein: CASRGWTGGPQHF
CDR3 DNA: TGTGCCAGCAGGGGGTGGACAGGGGGACCCCAGCATTTT

V gene: TRBV7-6
J gene: TRBJ2-3
D gene: TRBD1
clone size: -
CDR3 protein: CASSVTGGILTDTQYF
CDR3 DNA: TGTGCCAGCAGCGTGACAGGGGGTATTTTGACAGATACGCAGTATTTT

V gene: TRBV25-1
J gene: TRBJ2-1
D gene: -
clone size: -
CDR3 protein: CASSEFKGSSNEQFF
CDR3 DNA: TGTGCCAGCAGTGAATTCAAGGGAAGCAGTAATGAGCAGTTCTTC

V gene: TRBV5-4
J gene: TRBJ2-6
D gene: TRBD2
clone size: -
CDR3 protein: CASSLQRDRLIANVLTF
CDR3 DNA: TGTGCCAGCAGCTTACAGCGGGATCGTCTAATTGCCAACGTCCTGACTTTC

V gene: TRBV5-8
J gene: TRBJ1-3
D gene: -
clone size: once
CDR3 protein: CASSLRGNTIYF
CDR3 DNA: TGTGCCAGCAGCTTGCGGGGAAACACCATATATTTT

V gene: TRBV19
J gene: TRBJ1-1
D gene: -
clone size: -
CDR3 protein: CASIQDINTEAFF
CDR3 DNA: TGTGCCAGTATACAGGACATAAACACTGAAGCTTTCTTT

V gene: TRBV7-2
J gene: TRBJ1-1
D gene: -
clone size: -
CDR3 protein: CASSLKGGTEAFF
CDR3 DNA: TGTGCCAGCAGCTTAAAGGGAGGGACTGAAGCTTTCTTT

V gene: TRBV5-1
J gene: TRBJ2-3
D gene: TRBD1
clone size: -
CDR3 protein: CASSLNTGGETDTQYF
CDR3 DNA: TGCGCCAGCAGCTTGAACACAGGGGGAGAAACAGATACGCAGTATTTT

V gene: TRBV5-1
J gene: TRBJ2-3
D gene: TRBD2
clone size: -
CDR3 protein: CASSREGADTQYF
CDR3 DNA: TGCGCCAGCAGCCGGGAGGGGGCAGATACGCAGTATTTT

V gene: TRBV29-1
J gene: TRBJ2-1
D gene: -
clone size: -
CDR3 protein: CSVPANEQFF
CDR3 DNA: TGCAGCGTTCCCGCAAATGAGCAGTTCTTC

V gene: TRBV6-1
J gene: TRBJ2-7
D gene: -
clone size: -
CDR3 protein: CASRTSGTDSYEQYF
CDR3 DNA: TGTGCCAGCAGGACTTCCGGGACGGATTCCTACGAGCAGTACTTC

V gene: TRBV6-6
J gene: TRBJ1-4
D gene: -
clone size: once
CDR3 protein: CASSPPGTTNEKLFF
CDR3 DNA: TGTGCCAGCAGTCCCCCCGGGACAACTAATGAAAAACTGTTTTTT

V gene: TRBV11-2
J gene: TRBJ2-7
D gene: TRBD1
clone size: -
CDR3 protein: CASSLGQGLYEQYF
CDR3 DNA: TGTGCCAGCAGCTTGGGACAGGGACTTTACGAGCAGTACTTC

V gene: TRBV6-1
J gene: TRBJ1-2
D gene: TRBD1
clone size: -
CDR3 protein: CAALQGADYGYTF
CDR3 DNA: TGTGCCGCCTTACAGGGGGCAGACTATGGCTACACCTTC

V gene: TRBV29-1
J gene: TRBJ2-7
D gene: -
clone size: -
CDR3 protein: CSVGGGTYEQYF
CDR3 DNA: TGCAGCGTGGGGGGTGGCACCTACGAGCAGTACTTC

V gene: TRBV10-2
J gene: TRBJ1-2
D gene: TRBD1
clone size: -
CDR3 protein: CASSDGTGANYGYTF
CDR3 DNA: TGCGCCAGCAGTGACGGGACAGGGGCTAACTATGGCTACACCTTC

V gene: TRBV5-4
J gene: TRBJ2-5
D gene: -
clone size: -
CDR3 protein: CASSPGNQETQYF
CDR3 DNA: TGTGCCAGCAGCCCGGGGAACCAAGAGACCCAGTACTTC

V gene: TRBV28
J gene: TRBJ1-2
D gene: TRBD1
clone size: -
CDR3 protein: CASSSGQGTYGYTF
CDR3 DNA: TGTGCCAGCAGTTCGGGACAGGGGACATATGGCTACACCTTC

V gene: TRBV7-2
J gene: TRBJ2-7
D gene: -
clone size: -
CDR3 protein: CASSSDSREQYF
CDR3 DNA: TGTGCCAGCAGCTCGGACAGTCGCGAGCAGTACTTC

V gene: TRBV9
J gene: TRBJ2-7
D gene: -
clone size: -
CDR3 protein: CASSGPRSEQYF
CDR3 DNA: TGTGCCAGCAGCGGTCCACGGAGCGAGCAGTACTTC

V gene: TRBV7-8
J gene: TRBJ2-5
D gene: -
clone size: -
CDR3 protein: CASSRDRPQRETQYF
CDR3 DNA: TGTGCCAGCAGCCGCGACCGACCCCAGCGAGAGACCCAGTACTTC

V gene: TRBV6-1
J gene: TRBJ1-2
D gene: TRBD1
clone size: -
CDR3 protein: CASSRQGGVNGYTF
CDR3 DNA: TGTGCCAGCAGTCGACAGGGAGGCGTGAATGGCTACACCTTC

V gene: TRBV7-2
J gene: TRBJ2-5
D gene: -
clone size: -
CDR3 protein: CASSLQGSADAETQYF
CDR3 DNA: TGTGCCAGCAGCTTACAGGGATCTGCGGATGCGGAGACCCAGTACTTC

V gene: TRBV30
J gene: TRBJ1-5
D gene: -
clone size: -
CDR3 protein: CAWSGGPAAGVTQPQHF
CDR3 DNA: TGTGCCTGGAGTGGGGGGCCCGCGGCAGGGGTTACTCAGCCCCAGCATTTT

V gene: TRBV2
J gene: TRBJ1-6
D gene: -
clone size: -
CDR3 protein: CASSRQNSYNSPLHF
CDR3 DNA: TGTGCCAGCAGTAGACAGAATTCCTATAATTCACCCCTCCACTTT

V gene: TRBV28
J gene: TRBJ1-1
D gene: -
clone size: once
CDR3 protein: CASSLSTEAFF
CDR3 DNA: TGTGCCAGCAGTTTGTCCACTGAAGCTTTCTTT

V gene: TRBV7-3
J gene: TRBJ2-4
D gene: -
clone size: -
CDR3 protein: CASSPPDKNIQYF
CDR3 DNA: TGTGCCAGCAGCCCCCCGGACAAAAACATTCAGTACTTC

V gene: TRBV7-2
J gene: TRBJ1-2
D gene: -
clone size: -
CDR3 protein: CASSLDGSGYGYTF
CDR3 DNA: TGTGCCAGCAGCTTAGACGGATCCGGCTATGGCTACACCTTC

V gene: TRBV30
J gene: TRBJ1-1
D gene: -
clone size: -
CDR3 protein: CAWCVARDTEAFF
CDR3 DNA: TGTGCCTGGTGTGTTGCCAGGGACACTGAAGCTTTCTTT

V gene: TRBV28
J gene: TRBJ1-5
D gene: -
clone size: -
CDR3 protein: CASSSTSGHQPQHF
CDR3 DNA: TGTGCCAGCAGTTCGACTTCTGGCCATCAGCCCCAGCATTTT

V gene: TRBV18
J gene: TRBJ1-1
D gene: -
clone size: -
CDR3 protein: CASSPVQGTEAFF
CDR3 DNA: TGTGCCAGCTCACCGGTCCAGGGCACTGAAGCTTTCTTT

V gene: TRBV7-8
J gene: TRBJ1-3
D gene: -
clone size: -
CDR3 protein: CASSLVYRQDGNTIYF
CDR3 DNA: TGTGCCAGCAGCTTAGTATACCGACAAGATGGAAACACCATATATTTT

V gene: TRBV5-8
J gene: TRBJ1-1
D gene: -
clone size: -
CDR3 protein: CASSLFAADITEAFF
CDR3 DNA: TGTGCCAGCAGCTTGTTCGCGGCCGATATCACTGAAGCTTTCTTT

V gene: TRBV6-6
J gene: TRBJ2-7
D gene: -
clone size: -
CDR3 protein: CASYESPARGEQYF
CDR3 DNA: TGTGCCAGCTACGAGTCGCCAGCGAGGGGCGAGCAGTACTTC

V gene: TRBV13
J gene: TRBJ1-4
D gene: -
clone size: -
CDR3 protein: CASSDSSPRPFF
CDR3 DNA: TGTGCCAGCAGCGATTCCAGCCCCCGGCCGTTTTTT

V gene: TRBV7-2
J gene: TRBJ1-5
D gene: TRBD1
clone size: once
CDR3 protein: CASSLDRGHSNQPQHF
CDR3 DNA: TGTGCCAGCAGCTTAGACAGGGGGCATAGCAATCAGCCCCAGCATTTT

V gene: TRBV19
J gene: TRBJ2-5
D gene: TRBD2
clone size: -
CDR3 protein: CASSRTSGQETQYF
CDR3 DNA: TGTGCCAGTAGTAGAACTAGCGGCCAAGAGACCCAGTACTTC

V gene: TRBV19
J gene: TRBJ2-1
D gene: -
clone size: -
CDR3 protein: CASSIFLSSYNEQFF
CDR3 DNA: TGTGCCAGTAGTATTTTCCTGAGCTCCTACAATGAGCAGTTCTTC

V gene: TRBV5-1
J gene: TRBJ2-6
D gene: -
clone size: -
CDR3 protein: CASSLDPFSGANVLTF
CDR3 DNA: TGCGCCAGCAGCTTGGATCCCTTTTCTGGGGCCAACGTCCTGACTTTC

V gene: TRBV19
J gene: TRBJ1-2
D gene: -
clone size: -
CDR3 protein: CASSQDRGGVNNYGYTF
CDR3 DNA: TGTGCCAGTAGTCAAGATCGCGGGGGAGTCAATAACTATGGCTACACCTTC

V gene: TRBV7-2
J gene: TRBJ2-2
D gene: -
clone size: -
CDR3 protein: CASSPLARGNTGELFF
CDR3 DNA: TGTGCCAGCAGCCCACTAGCCCGAGGGAACACCGGGGAGCTGTTTTTT

V gene: TRBV7-2
J gene: TRBJ2-7
D gene: TRBD2
clone size: -
CDR3 protein: CASSISAGDYYEQYF
CDR3 DNA: TGTGCCAGCAGCATTTCGGCCGGGGACTACTACGAGCAGTACTTC

V gene: TRBV25-1
J gene: TRBJ1-6
D gene: -
clone size: -
CDR3 protein: CASSPGRSSYNSPLHF
CDR3 DNA: TGTGCCAGCAGCCCCGGGAGGAGCTCCTATAATTCACCCCTCCACTTT

V gene: TRBV2
J gene: TRBJ2-7
D gene: TRBD1
clone size: -
CDR3 protein: CASSADRARSYEQYF
CDR3 DNA: TGTGCCAGCAGCGCGGACAGGGCGAGGTCCTACGAGCAGTACTTC

V gene: TRBV28
J gene: TRBJ2-2
D gene: TRBD2
clone size: -
CDR3 protein: CASSFYWATEETSATNTGELFF
CDR3 DNA: TGTGCCAGCAGTTTTTATTGGGCCACGGAGGAGACTAGCGCTACGAACACCGGGGAGCTGTTTTTT

V gene: TRBV14
J gene: TRBJ1-1
D gene: -
clone size: few
CDR3 protein: CASSLNEDTEAFF
CDR3 DNA: TGTGCCAGCAGCCTGAATGAGGACACTGAAGCTTTCTTT

V gene: TRBV7-9
J gene: TRBJ1-5
D gene: -
clone size: -
CDR3 protein: CASSPGGDQPQHF
CDR3 DNA: TGTGCCAGCAGCCCCGGGGGGGATCAGCCCCAGCATTTT

V gene: TRBV4-1
J gene: TRBJ1-2
D gene: TRBD1
clone size: -
CDR3 protein: CASGQDSRGQGPGYTF
CDR3 DNA: TGCGCCAGCGGCCAAGATTCTCGGGGACAGGGCCCTGGCTACACCTTC

V gene: TRBV7-2
J gene: TRBJ2-7
D gene: TRBD1
clone size: once
CDR3 protein: CASSQGTGRRDEQYF
CDR3 DNA: TGTGCCAGCAGCCAAGGGACAGGGAGAAGAGACGAGCAGTACTTC

V gene: TRBV7-3
J gene: TRBJ1-1
D gene: -
clone size: -
CDR3 protein: CASSLNMGTEAFF
CDR3 DNA: TGTGCCAGCAGCTTAAATATGGGCACTGAAGCTTTCTTT

V gene: TRBV2
J gene: TRBJ1-5
D gene: -
clone size: -
CDR3 protein: CASSPQGFGNQPQHF
CDR3 DNA: TGTGCCAGCAGCCCCCAGGGCTTTGGCAATCAGCCCCAGCATTTT

V gene: TRBV11-3
J gene: TRBJ2-6
D gene: -
clone size: -
CDR3 protein: CASRHRNRASSGANVLTF
CDR3 DNA: TGTGCCAGCAGGCATAGAAACAGGGCCAGCTCTGGGGCCAACGTCCTGACTTTC

V gene: TRBV6-1
J gene: TRBJ2-7
D gene: -
clone size: -
CDR3 protein: CASTLSRSPGYEQYF
CDR3 DNA: TGTGCCAGCACCTTATCCCGGTCCCCGGGCTACGAGCAGTACTTC

V gene: TRBV6-1
J gene: TRBJ1-5
D gene: TRBD1
clone size: -
CDR3 protein: CASSEAMGQGNQPQHF
CDR3 DNA: TGTGCCAGCAGTGAAGCGATGGGACAGGGCAATCAGCCCCAGCATTTT